Listed below are T cell receptor beta chains from one sample, sequenced in a study of technical replicates of blood from a handful of donors. The repertoire was sequenced with immunoSEQ multiplex PCR; TCRdb's copy has only in-frame clones and lacks some. This table has more than 60,000 clones, roughly 94% appearing once. Sample: T cells isolated from PBMCs. The receptors shown here come from a human donor in good health. CDR3s include the opening cysteine and the closing phenylalanine or tryptophan. D genes are given only for firm matches. Clone size is shown for a subset of rows, as once, few, many or a class of expanded clone.

. TRBJ2-7 TRBD1 TRBV6-6 CASSYSIRDSYEQYF TGTGCCAGCAGTTACTCGATACGGGACAGCTACGAGCAGTACTTC
. TRBJ2-6 . TRBV10-3 CAISGGTTGANVLTF TGTGCCATCAGTGGAGGGACAACTGGGGCCAACGTCCTGACTTTC
. TRBJ2-3 TRBD2 TRBV10-1 CASSASTSGNTDTQYF TGCGCCAGCAGTGCCTCGACTAGCGGCAACACAGATACGCAGTATTTT
. TRBJ1-1 . TRBV6-5 CASSYSGGANTEAFF TGTGCCAGCAGTTACTCCGGGGGGGCGAACACTGAAGCTTTCTTT
once TRBJ2-3 TRBD1 TRBV5-4 CASSLDRVGTDTQYF TGTGCCAGCAGCCTGGACAGGGTGGGCACAGATACGCAGTATTTT
. TRBJ2-1 TRBD1 TRBV6-1 CASSTIRDRGNEQFF TGTGCCAGCAGTACTATCCGGGACAGGGGGAATGAGCAGTTCTTC
. TRBJ1-5 . TRBV10-3 CAISESRQDQPQHF TGTGCCATCAGTGAGTCGAGGCAAGATCAGCCCCAGCATTTT
. TRBJ2-1 . TRBV5-1 CASSLERYNEQFF TGCGCCAGCAGCTTGGAGCGTTACAATGAGCAGTTCTTC
. TRBJ1-1 . TRBV30 CAWSGSGDLNTEAFF TGTGCCTGGAGTGGGTCAGGCGACCTGAACACTGAAGCTTTCTTT
. TRBJ1-1 TRBD1 TRBV2 CASSWTGPSTEAFF TGTGCCAGCAGTTGGACAGGGCCGAGCACTGAAGCTTTCTTT
. TRBJ2-4 TRBD2 TRBV19 CASSIGREDIQYF TGTGCCAGTAGTATTGGGCGGGAGGACATTCAGTACTTC
. TRBJ2-2 . TRBV11-2 CASSLDLSILHGELFF TGTGCCAGCAGCTTAGATCTTAGCATCCTACACGGGGAGCTGTTTTTT
. TRBJ2-6 TRBD1 TRBV18 CASSRTGTGGSGANVLTF TGTGCCAGCTCACGGACCGGGACAGGGGGCTCTGGGGCCAACGTCCTGACTTTC
. TRBJ2-3 TRBD2 TRBV14 CASSPGGSSGLHRYTDTQYF TGTGCCAGCAGCCCCGGCGGGAGTTCGGGCCTGCACCGTTACACAGATACGCAGTATTTT
once TRBJ2-5 TRBD1 TRBV11-1 CASRGTGGKTQYF TGTGCCAGCAGAGGGACAGGGGGAAAGACCCAGTACTTC
. TRBJ2-5 . TRBV5-1 CASSARTAGQETQYF TGCGCCAGCAGCGCGAGGACAGCAGGCCAAGAGACCCAGTACTTC
once TRBJ2-2 TRBD1 TRBV6-4 CASSEETGATGELFF TGTGCCAGCAGTGAAGAGACAGGGGCCACCGGGGAGCTGTTTTTT
. TRBJ2-1 . TRBV5-4 CASSTGSYEQFF TGTGCCAGCAGCACGGGGTCCTATGAGCAGTTCTTC
. TRBJ2-7 TRBD2 TRBV6-4 CASSALAGVPYEQYF TGTGCCAGCAGTGCACTAGCGGGAGTTCCCTACGAGCAGTACTTC